These 13 T cell receptor beta chains share one sample of origin, sequenced in a study of T cells after yellow fever vaccination. MiXCR, applied by TCRdb to the 5' RACE reads, yields one record per CDR3 protein. The sample shows around 500,000 distinct CDR3 sequences, 21% of them seen only once. The specimen comprised PBMCs, sampled roughly 23 days after the first yellow fever vaccination. The receptors were gathered from a man aged 18 to 30 who received the YFV17D yellow fever vaccine.

The table lists this clonotype with a few counts. V is TRBV14 and J is TRBJ1-2, with TRBD1 matching 8 bases. Germline trimming cut 4 bases from V and 3 bases from J; bases unmatched to any gene: 7. Germline CDR1 SGHDN, CDR2 FVKESK. This CDR3 is 15 amino acids long. This chain's CDR3 is CASSRGQGEHYGYTF. CDR3 sequence (DNA): TGTGCCAGCAGCCGAGGACAGGGAGAACACTATGGCTACACCTTC.

This clonotype came up a few times. The chain combines TRBV7-3 with TRBJ2-3; D is uncertain. The V and J ends lost 2 bases and 4 bases respectively, with 16 bases between them. Germline lookup yields CDR1 SGHTA and CDR2 FQGTGA. The CDR3 spans 16 residues. CDR3 sequence: CASSLFGASNADTQYF. The CDR3, as DNA: TGTGCCAGCAGCTTATTCGGCGCTAGTAACGCAGATACGCAGTATTTT. Drawing the rest from reference TRBV7-3 and TRBJ2-3, the complete variable domain is GAGVSQTPSNKVTEKGKYVELRCDPISGHTALYWYRQSLGQGPEFLIYFQGTGAADDSGLPNDRFFAVRPEGSVSTLKIQRTERGDSAVYLCASSLFGASNADTQYFGPGTRLTVL.

There are a few counts of this clonotype. The chain is built from TRBV18 and TRBJ2-7; the match to TRBD1 covers 7 bases. V shed 6 bases, J shed 6 bases, and the junction held 8 bases outside the gene matches. Germline V lookup: CDR1 KGHSH, CDR2 LQKENI. The CDR3 runs 13 residues. CDR3 DNA: TGTGCCAGCTCGTCTAGGGGACAGTTCGAGCAGTACGTC. It translates to CASSSRGQFEQYV.

The sample holds many counts of this clonotype. CDR3 amino acids: CASSTGTVANTGELFF. The CDR3 nucleotides are TGCGCCAGCAGCACGGGGACGGTCGCGAACACCGGGGAGCTGTTTTTT. V and J are TRBV5-1 and TRBJ2-2; D is tentatively TRBD1 or TRBD2 (5 bases each). This CDR3 region has 16 residues. Germline V CDR1 and CDR2: SGHRS, YFSETQ. V was clipped by 4 bases and J by 0 bases, with 13 bases between them.

This clonotype was recorded a few times. The gene calls are TRBV29-1 and TRBJ2-5; D not resolved. The CDR3 loop spans 11 amino acids. V was clipped by 4 bases and J by 5 bases, with 8 bases between them. Germline assignment: CDR1 SQVTM and CDR2 ANQGSEA. CDR3 nucleotides: TGCAGCGTTGGACTCTCTGAGACCCAGTACTTC. As protein: CSVGLSETQYF.

This chain joins TRBV5-1 and TRBJ2-7, with a tentative D call TRBD2 (6 bases). CDR3 size: 15 residues. In germline, CDR1 is SGHRS, CDR2 YFSETQ. Trimming shortened V by 3 bases and J by 3 bases, and 16 bases separated the two germline ends. The CDR3 DNA reads as TGCGCCAGCAGCTCGTCCCCCGGGGGAAACTACGAGCAGTACGTC. Residues: CASSSSPGGNYEQYV.

At least ten counts were recorded for this clonotype. The V gene is TRBV20-1, the J gene TRBJ1-5; D remains unclear. Trimming left V 5 bases short and J 0 bases short, with 11 bases between. The CDR3 is 14 residues long. The V gene's germline CDR1 is DFQATT and CDR2 SNEGSKA (reference sequence). In nucleotides, the CDR3 is TGCAGTGCTGCAGGAAGCTATAGCAATCAGCCCCAGCATTTT. It is translated as CSAAGSYSNQPQHF.

This clonotype was found a few times. The chain has TRBV5-1 and TRBJ1-5, with D maybe TRBD1 (6 bases). The germline CDR1 and CDR2 sequences are SGHRS and YFSETQ. The CDR3 runs to 15 residues. V lost 0 bases and J lost 0, with 7 bases in between. The CDR3 nucleotides are TGCGCCAGCAGCTTGGGGACAGATAGCAATCAGCCCCAGCATTTT. It translates to CASSLGTDSNQPQHF.

This clonotype was recorded a few times. The genes are TRBV2 and TRBJ2-2; 11 bases fit TRBD1. The germline V gene encodes CDR1 SNHLY and CDR2 FYNNEI. V lost 6 bases and J lost 6; bases outside the gene matches: 3. This CDR3 contains 14 residues. CDR3 sequence: CASRGQGGAGELFF. CDR3 bases: TGTGCCAGCAGGGGACAGGGGGGGGCCGGGGAGCTGTTTTTT.

V usage is TRBV4-2 and J usage is TRBJ2-4, with 7 positions matching TRBD1. With V trimmed by 3 bases and J by 1 base, 9 bases remained unmatched. Germline V gene data show CDR1 as LGHNA and CDR2 as YNFKEQ. CDR3 length: 17 residues. The CDR3 spells CASSHSPGTAAKNIQYF. For the CDR3, the DNA is TGTGCCAGCAGCCATAGTCCGGGGACAGCCGCCAAAAACATTCAGTACTTC.

This clonotype was observed a few times. The chain employs TRBV18 and TRBJ1-5; 8 bases line up with TRBD1. Germline lookup yields CDR1 KGHSH and CDR2 LQKENI. The CDR3 covers 14 residues. V lost 3 bases and J lost 5; bases outside the gene matches: 3. The CDR3 nucleotides are TGTGCCAGCTCACCTAGACAGGGGCATCAGCCCCAGCATTTT. Translation: CASSPRQGHQPQHF.

The rearrangement links TRBV11-2 to TRBJ2-3, with 9 bases identical to TRBD2. After removal of 5 bases from V and 2 bases from J, the junction contained 8 bases not matched to a gene. CDR1 is SGHAT and CDR2 is FQNNGV in the germline V gene. The CDR3 runs 16 residues. CDR3 sequence reads: CASSPAAGGPTDTQYF. The CDR3, as DNA: TGTGCCAGCAGCCCAGCTGCGGGGGGGCCCACAGATACGCAGTATTTT.

This rearrangement joins TRBV5-1 to TRBJ2-2, with 9 bases lining up with TRBD1. CDR3 size: 15 residues. Germline CDR1 SGHRS, CDR2 YFSETQ. Unmatched junction bases numbered 5, after V lost 4 bases and J lost 4 bases. The CDR3 DNA is TGCGCCAGCAGCGTGGACAGGGGCGCCACCGGGGAGCTGTTTTTT. It is translated as CASSVDRGATGELFF.